This T cell receptor beta chain was recovered during a study of identical twins. Study-level results: Alpha sequences that were out-of-frame and twin-shared showed an excess of low generation probability. Invariant MAIT and iNKT cells may have partly biased zero-insertion analyses.

Germline lookup yields CDR1 DFQATT and CDR2 SNEGSKA (reference sequence). The V segment lost 3 bases and the J segment 3 bases; nucleotides outside the gene matches: 6. The CDR3 has 15 residues. In its sample, this clonotype was seen a few times. Its antigen is unidentified. TCRdb re-analysed the 5' RACE reads in MiXCR, keeping a single row per CDR3 protein. The sample carries approximately 190,000 distinct CDR3 sequences, 15% to 20% recorded once. These records were also assigned to another study, of T cells expressing NK-cell markers.

The sequence was obtained from a woman aged 18-35 years in good health. The specimen sequenced was CD8+ T cells sorted from blood. V usage is TRBV20-1 and J usage is TRBJ2-1, with TRBD2 matching over 9 bases. CDR3 amino acids: CSARVGTSSYNEQFF. Written as DNA, the CDR3 is TGCAGTGCTAGGGTTGGGACTAGCAGCTACAATGAGCAGTTCTTC.